These T cell receptor beta chains were read from a single sample in a study of T-cell reconstitution after alpha-beta-depleted transplantation in children. TCRdb re-called the PCR reads with MiXCR, one entry per CDR3 protein. Found here are hundreds of thousands of distinct CDR3 sequences, 16% of them singletons; the top ten hold roughly 40%. Sequences were derived from PBMCs, mostly from graft donor cells, sampled 360 days after TCRalphabeta/CD19-depleted stem cell transplant. These receptors were collected from a male patient between 2 and 9 years old who had a stem cell transplant for acute lymphoblastic leukemia, so the T cells may come from the graft donor. CDR3s include the opening cysteine and the closing phenylalanine or tryptophan. The D gene is left open where the match is weak. Part of the rows lack a size; the others show once, few, many or a class for expanded clones.

v_call	clone_size	d_call	j_call	cdr3_nt	cdr3_aa
TRBV15	many	.	TRBJ2-1	TGTGCCACCAGCAGGGACGACCGGGACTCCTATGAGCAGTTCTTC	CATSRDDRDSYEQFF
TRBV29-1	many	TRBD2	TRBJ2-1	TGCAGCGTTGCCAGCGGGAGTTACAATGAGCAGTTCTTC	CSVASGSYNEQFF
TRBV6-5	few	.	TRBJ2-1	TGTGCCAGCAGTTACGAGGGGGGCGAGTACTACAATGAGCAGTTCTTC	CASSYEGGEYYNEQFF
TRBV27	.	.	TRBJ1-1	TGTGCCAGCACCCCCTCTGCTAACACCGGGGACACTGAAGCTTTCTTT	CASTPSANTGDTEAFF
TRBV28	.	.	TRBJ2-3	TGTGCCAGCAGTTCCAATGGGGGCCCCACAGATACGCAGTATTTT	CASSSNGGPTDTQYF
TRBV7-3	many	.	TRBJ2-2	TGTGCCAGCAGCTTAAGCTTCCAGGGCCCCACCGGGGAGCTGTTTTTT	CASSLSFQGPTGELFF
TRBV2	few	TRBD2	TRBJ2-3	TGTGCCACCCTTCTTAGCGGGGCTAGCACAGATACGCAGTATTTT	CATLLSGASTDTQYF
TRBV20-1	.	TRBD2	TRBJ2-2	TGCAGTGCTCCGAGCGGGAGAGGAGCCGGGGAGCTGTTTTTT	CSAPSGRGAGELFF
TRBV28	.	.	TRBJ2-7	TGTGCCAGCAGTTTTCGGGGGCAAGAGCAGTACTTC	CASSFRGQEQYF
TRBV29-1	many	.	TRBJ1-1	TGCAGCGTTAGGGAGACTGAAGCTTTCTTT	CSVRETEAFF
TRBV4-2	few	.	TRBJ2-3	TGTGCCAGCAGTTCCCCCCCAGATACGCAGTATTTT	CASSSPPDTQYF
TRBV3-1	.	.	TRBJ2-4	TGTGCCAGCAGCCCTGGGCCCGAGCTTCAGTACTTC	CASSPGPELQYF
TRBV4-3	.	.	TRBJ2-1	TGCGCCAGGAGAACGGACGCCACGGGAAGGGAGCGACCCGAGCAGTTCTTC	CARRTDATGRERPEQFF
TRBV29-1	few	TRBD2	TRBJ2-3	TGCAGCGTTGCGGTCGCGGGAGTTGCAGATACGCAGTATTTT	CSVAVAGVADTQYF
TRBV5-1	.	.	TRBJ1-1	TGCGCCAGCAGTGTGGACCTTTACCCCGGCGGGGGCACTGAAGCTTTCTTT	CASSVDLYPGGGTEAFF
TRBV12-3/TRBV12-4	.	.	TRBJ1-1	TGTGCCAGCAGTTTATGGAGTCGGCGAGCAAAGACTGAAGCTTTCTTT	CASSLWSRRAKTEAFF
TRBV6-2/TRBV6-3	.	TRBD1	TRBJ2-2	TGTGCCAGTGGACAGGCGAACACCGGGGAGCTGTTTTTT	CASGQANTGELFF
TRBV3-1	few	.	TRBJ1-1	TGTGCCAGCAGCCAAGACACAGGGACTGAAGCTTTCTTT	CASSQDTGTEAFF